Given below is one TCR beta chain in context. This entry belongs to a study of cytomegalovirus exposure and HLA in healthy donors. CDR3 length equals 16 residues. CDR1 and CDR2 (germline): SGHTA, FQGTGA. The V gene lost 5 bases and the J gene lost 6 bases, with 20 bases spanning the gap. Here immunoSEQ multiplex PCR was the method, and the copy in TCRdb shows in-frame clones only, minus some. The sample lists about 130,000 clones; approximately 80% were seen once. The genes are TRBV7-3 and TRBJ2-1; D may be TRBD2 (6 bases). The TCR comes from a man aged 25 to 45 in good health and CMV-seropositive. Sequenced sample: PBMCs. CDR3 sequence reads: CASSPVMRLEGNEQFF. The CDR3 nucleotides read TGTGCCAGCAGCCCAGTGATGAGACTAGAGGGCAATGAGCAGTTCTTC.